These T cell receptor beta chains were read from a single sample in a study of post-analysis software for immune sequencing data. TCRdb processed the PCR reads anew with MiXCR; each CDR3 protein has one entry. The profile shows about 540,000 distinct CDR3 sequences, approximately 34% of them singletons. Source material: blood. The receptors were gathered from a girl aged 2-17 years with multiple sclerosis. The CDR3 runs from the conserved cysteine through the conserved F or W. Fields, in order: CDR3 protein, CDR3 DNA, clone size, V gene, J gene, D gene. A D gene is named only where the DNA matches it firmly. Some rows mark clone size as missing; the rest say once, few, many or name a class of expanded clone.

CDR3aa: CSVARQGSDEQYF; CDR3nt: TGCAGCGTTGCGAGACAGGGGTCGGACGAGCAGTACTTC; abundance: NA; v_gene: TRBV29-1; j_gene: TRBJ2-7; d_gene: TRBD1
CDR3aa: CASSEATFEAFF; CDR3nt: TGTGCCAGCAGTGAAGCAACGTTCGAAGCTTTCTTT; abundance: NA; v_gene: TRBV6-1; j_gene: TRBJ1-1; d_gene: NA
CDR3aa: CASKERQQETQYF; CDR3nt: TGTGCCAGCAAAGAAAGACAGCAAGAGACCCAGTACTTC; abundance: few; v_gene: TRBV7-7; j_gene: TRBJ2-5; d_gene: NA
CDR3aa: CASSHERASSYNEQFF; CDR3nt: TGTGCCAGCAGCCATGAGCGGGCTAGCTCCTACAATGAGCAGTTCTTC; abundance: few; v_gene: TRBV7-6; j_gene: TRBJ2-1; d_gene: NA
CDR3aa: CASRSWPNLAGGRYSTDTQYF; CDR3nt: TGTGCCAGCAGATCCTGGCCCAATCTAGCGGGGGGGAGATACAGCACAGATACGCAGTATTTT; abundance: NA; v_gene: TRBV6-1; j_gene: TRBJ2-3; d_gene: TRBD2
CDR3aa: CASGRDRDSEQYF; CDR3nt: TGTGCCAGCGGGAGGGACAGGGACTCCGAGCAGTACTTC; abundance: NA; v_gene: TRBV6-5; j_gene: TRBJ2-7; d_gene: TRBD1
CDR3aa: CSANQRGRGGSTDTQYF; CDR3nt: TGCAGTGCTAACCAAAGGGGGCGGGGGGGGAGCACAGATACGCAGTATTTT; abundance: few; v_gene: TRBV20-1; j_gene: TRBJ2-3; d_gene: TRBD2
CDR3aa: CASRDRGYEQYF; CDR3nt: TGTGCCAGCAGAGACAGGGGCTACGAGCAGTACTTC; abundance: many; v_gene: TRBV27; j_gene: TRBJ2-7; d_gene: TRBD1
CDR3aa: CASSLEARFRGEAFF; CDR3nt: TGTGCCAGCAGCTTAGAAGCCAGATTCCGGGGCGAAGCTTTCTTT; abundance: NA; v_gene: TRBV11-2; j_gene: TRBJ1-1; d_gene: NA
CDR3aa: CASSEQGGYGYTF; CDR3nt: TGTGCCAGCAGTGAACAGGGAGGGTATGGCTACACCTTC; abundance: NA; v_gene: TRBV2; j_gene: TRBJ1-2; d_gene: NA
CDR3aa: CAISDLGQGASDTEAFF; CDR3nt: TGTGCCATCAGTGACCTCGGACAGGGGGCTTCCGACACTGAAGCTTTCTTT; abundance: NA; v_gene: TRBV10-3; j_gene: TRBJ1-1; d_gene: TRBD1
CDR3aa: CASSLRVGVTEAFF; CDR3nt: TGTGCCAGCAGCTTGAGGGTGGGGGTGACTGAAGCTTTCTTT; abundance: NA; v_gene: TRBV5-6; j_gene: TRBJ1-1; d_gene: NA
CDR3aa: CSARQGWRETQYF; CDR3nt: TGCAGTGCTAGACAGGGGTGGAGAGAGACCCAGTACTTC; abundance: NA; v_gene: TRBV20-1; j_gene: TRBJ2-5; d_gene: NA
CDR3aa: CSVAVTGDNSPLHF; CDR3nt: TGCAGCGTTGCCGTGACAGGGGATAATTCACCCCTCCACTTT; abundance: few; v_gene: TRBV29-1; j_gene: TRBJ1-6; d_gene: TRBD1
CDR3aa: CASSKGGIRDIWSICWANEQFF; CDR3nt: TGTGCCAGCAGCAAAGGAGGCATCCGGGACATTTGGTCCATCTGTTGGGCCAATGAGCAGTTCTTC; abundance: NA; v_gene: TRBV21-1; j_gene: TRBJ2-1; d_gene: NA
CDR3aa: CASSLDLAGYQETQYF; CDR3nt: TGTGCCAGCAGCTTGGACCTAGCGGGGTACCAAGAGACCCAGTACTTC; abundance: many; v_gene: TRBV7-6; j_gene: TRBJ2-5; d_gene: TRBD2
CDR3aa: CASSGNTGELFF; CDR3nt: TGTGCCAGCAGCGGCAACACCGGGGAGCTGTTTTTT; abundance: NA; v_gene: TRBV13; j_gene: TRBJ2-2; d_gene: NA
CDR3aa: CATSRAQFEGASSEKLFF; CDR3nt: TGTGCCACCAGCAGAGCTCAATTCGAGGGAGCGAGTAGTGAAAAACTGTTTTTT; abundance: few; v_gene: TRBV15; j_gene: TRBJ1-4; d_gene: NA
CDR3aa: CDPYGNAIYF; CDR3nt: TGTGACCCTTATGGAAACGCCATATATTTT; abundance: NA; v_gene: TRBV6-6; j_gene: TRBJ1-3; d_gene: NA